The next 26 T cell receptor beta chains were all read from a single sample in a study of T cells in Graves' hyperthyroidism and ophthalmopathy. The CDR3 regions of TCR beta were amplified from RNA transcripts. The TCR CDR3 first-round RT-PCR relied on the HTBI primer set. TCRdb itself ran the multiplex PCR reads through MiXCR, one entry per CDR3 protein. The table has about 740,000 distinct CDR3 sequences, 14% seen once. Sequencing was performed on blood. The receptors derive from a woman aged 18-29 years with Graves' hyperthyroidism.

This clonotype was recorded many times. The V gene is TRBV5-5, the J gene TRBJ2-5, with 13 bases fitting TRBD2. The J segment lost 4 bases and the V segment lost 4 bases, leaving 7 bases of the junction unmatched. The germline CDR1 and CDR2 sequences are SGHKS and YYEKEE (reference sequence). The CDR3 length is 16 residues. The CDR3 nucleotides read TGTGCCAGCAGCGTAGGACTAGCGGGAGTTGGAGAGACCCAGTACTTC. Its translation is CASSVGLAGVGETQYF.

This chain uses TRBV2 with TRBJ2-1, with TRBD2 matching 9 bases. With V trimmed by 5 bases and J by 9 bases, 20 bases remained unmatched. There are 18 residues in the CDR3. Germline assignment: CDR1 SNHLY and CDR2 FYNNEI. CDR3 residues: CASSRTSGPQASMGEQFF. The DNA of the CDR3 is TGTGCCAGCAGTCGAACTAGCGGGCCACAGGCTTCAATGGGTGAGCAGTTCTTC.

This clonotype showed up many times. The chain has TRBV20-1 and TRBJ2-7, with D tentatively TRBD1 (5 bases). Deletions cut 0 bases from V and 2 bases from J, with 11 bases between. Looked up from germline, CDR1 is DFQATT and CDR2 is SNEGSKA (reference sequence). There are 14 residues in the CDR3. CDR3 residues: CSARDYDRPYEQYF. The CDR3 DNA sequence: TGCAGTGCTAGAGATTATGACAGACCCTACGAGCAGTACTTC.

There are a few counts of this clonotype. The rearrangement joins TRBV9 to TRBJ2-5; no firm D call. From germline, CDR1 is SGDLS and CDR2 YYNGEE. V was shortened by 0 bases and J by 0 bases, with 9 bases between the two germline ends. The CDR3 covers 15 residues. Here the CDR3 DNA reads TGTGCCAGCAGCGTAGGTGCGGCGGACCAAGAGACCCAGTACTTC. Protein: CASSVGAADQETQYF.

This clonotype was observed many times. The chain has TRBV28 and TRBJ1-1, with no clear D. The CDR3 sequence is 15 residues long. The germline gives CDR1 MDHEN, CDR2 SYDVKM. Trimming removed 2 bases from V and 0 bases from J, with 10 bases in between. The CDR3 region is CASSLSGVMNTEAFF. The CDR3 DNA reads TGTGCCAGCAGTTTAAGTGGGGTGATGAACACTGAAGCTTTCTTT.

This chain joins TRBV7-9 and TRBJ2-5; TRBD2 might be the D (5 bases). V was trimmed by 6 bases and J by 0 bases, leaving 17 bases between them. This CDR3 region has 16 residues. CDR1 SEHNR and CDR2 FQNEAQ come from the germline V gene (reference sequence). CDR3 residues: CASRSRIWRYQETQYF. CDR3 nucleotides: TGTGCCAGCAGGTCAAGAATCTGGAGGTACCAAGAGACCCAGTACTTC.

The chain has TRBV20-1 and TRBJ2-5; perhaps TRBD1 as D (5 bases). This CDR3 has 13 amino acids. V lost 6 bases, J lost 5 bases, and 16 bases lay in between. Germline loops: CDR1 DFQATT, CDR2 SNEGSKA (reference sequence). For the CDR3, the DNA is TGCAGTGCCCCGACCGGTGCAGGGGAGACCCAGTACTTC. Protein sequence: CSAPTGAGETQYF.

The V gene is TRBV6-1, the J gene TRBJ2-1; D tentatively fits TRBD1 or TRBD2 (6 bases each). Germline CDR1 is MNHNS and CDR2 is SASEGT. Trimming shortened V by 6 bases and J by 3 bases, and 18 bases separated the two germline ends. CDR3 length equals 16 residues. The CDR3 region has the DNA TGTGCCAGCAGGAAGGGGGGAGCGGGCCTCTACAATGAGCAGTTCTTC. This codes for CASRKGGAGLYNEQFF.

This clonotype was picked up many times. This chain uses TRBV27 with TRBJ2-1; the D gene is possibly TRBD2 (6 bases). CDR3 length: 12 residues. From germline, CDR1 is MNHEY and CDR2 SMNVEV (reference sequence). The V end was cut by 8 bases, the J end by 6 bases, with 11 bases between. CDR3 sequence reads: CASGTFPNEQFF. The DNA for the CDR3 is TGTGCCAGCGGGACTTTCCCCAATGAGCAGTTCTTC.

The chain uses TRBV29-1 and TRBJ2-1; D not resolved. The germline V gene has CDR1 SQVTM and CDR2 ANQGSEA. This CDR3 is 17 amino acids long. Deletions cut 1 base from V and 0 bases from J, with 16 bases between. The CDR3 here is CSVEGTGSPSSYNEQFF. CDR3 nucleotide sequence: TGCAGCGTTGAAGGGACGGGCTCTCCGAGCTCCTACAATGAGCAGTTCTTC.

The chain combines TRBV29-1 with TRBJ2-5; TRBD2 is a possible D gene (7 bases). The CDR3 spans 15 residues. In germline, CDR1 is SQVTM, CDR2 ANQGSEA. V was cut by 4 bases and J by 4 bases, with 19 bases left in between. CDR3 sequence: CSVGGGFEGGETQYF. CDR3 nucleotides: TGCAGCGTTGGGGGGGGCTTCGAGGGTGGAGAGACCCAGTACTTC. The full variable domain, in which reference TRBV29-1 and TRBJ2-5 provide the parts outside the CDR3, is SAVISQKPSRDICQRGTSLTIQCQVDSQVTMMFWYRQQPGQSLTLIATANQGSEATYESGFVIDKFPISRPNLTFSTLTVSNMSPEDSSIYLCSVGGGFEGGETQYFGPGTRLLVL.

A few counts support this clonotype. The gene calls are TRBV12-3 or TRBV12-4 and TRBJ1-3; 9 bases are shared with TRBD1. V shed 2 bases, J shed 8 bases, and the junction held 10 bases outside the gene matches. This CDR3 is 16 amino acids long. CDR3 DNA: TGTGCCAGCAGTTTACTTGCGGGACAGGGTAGTTACACCATATATTTT. Translated, it gives CASSLLAGQGSYTIYF.

This clonotype was counted many times. The chain couples TRBV5-1 to TRBJ2-7; 9 nucleotides match TRBD1. V shed 3 bases and J 2 bases; nucleotides not matched to a gene: 9. Germline values: CDR1 SGHRS, CDR2 YFSETQ. This CDR3 is built from 16 residues. In DNA, the CDR3 is TGCGCCAGCAGCTCTTATAGGGACAGGGCGGCCTACGAGCAGTACTTC. Residues: CASSSYRDRAAYEQYF.

Many counts were recorded for this clonotype. The chain has TRBV30 and TRBJ1-1; tentatively, D is TRBD1 (5 bases). The V gene lost 4 bases and the J gene lost 4 bases, with 13 bases spanning the gap. CDR3 length: 13 residues. Germline loops: CDR1 GTSNPN, CDR2 SVGIG (reference sequence). The CDR3, as DNA: TGTGCCTGGACAGGGATCCTAAGCACTGAAGCTTTCTTT. Translation: CAWTGILSTEAFF.

This clonotype has just a few counts. A much larger clonotype is one base distant, so this may be a read error. The chain recombines TRBV5-1 with TRBJ2-2, with D perhaps assigned TRBD1 or TRBD2 (5 bases each). This CDR3 spans 16 amino acids. Trimming left V 4 bases short and J 2 bases short, with 15 bases between. Germline-derived CDR1 and CDR2 are SGHRS and YFSETQ. In DNA form, the CDR3 reads TGCGCCAGCAGCACCGTGTGGGGGACCAACACCGGGGAGCTGTTTTTT. Its translation: CASSTVWGTNTGELFF.

This clonotype was detected ten times or more. The chain has TRBV2 and TRBJ1-2; D not resolved. Germline CDR1 and CDR2: SNHLY and FYNNEI. V lost 1 base and J 5 bases, leaving 8 bases between the germline ends. CDR3 length equals 13 residues. The CDR3 nucleotides read TGTGCCAGCAGTGAAGGTTGGATTTATGGCTACACCTTC. This translates into CASSEGWIYGYTF.

This clonotype has just a few counts. The gene calls are TRBV19 and TRBJ1-1; no firm D call. Germline CDR1 is LNHDA and CDR2 is SQIVND (reference sequence). Between the trimmed V and J ends, which lost 2 bases and 4 bases, there was a span of 8 bases. CDR3 length: 13 amino acids. The CDR3 coding sequence is TGTGCCAGTAGTATAACGATTGGCACTGAAGCTTTCTTT. It yields the protein CASSITIGTEAFF.

The chain is built from TRBV7-9 and TRBJ1-6, with D uncertain. The CDR3 covers 14 residues. Per germline, CDR1 SEHNR and CDR2 FQNEAQ (reference sequence). Trimming pared 5 bases from V and 9 bases from J, leaving 14 bases between. CDR3 nucleotide sequence: TGTGCCAGCAGCCTCGGTGGGCTTATTTCACCCCTCCACTTT. This codes for CASSLGGLISPLHF.

This clonotype was found a few times. This chain uses TRBV18 with TRBJ2-2; D is unresolved. CDR3 size: 14 residues. Between the trimmed V and J ends, which lost 6 bases and 1 base, there was a span of 9 bases. Germline V lookup: CDR1 KGHSH, CDR2 LQKENI. Here the CDR3 reads CASSPRMNTGELFF. CDR3 DNA sequence: TGTGCCAGCTCCCCCCGAATGAACACCGGGGAGCTGTTTTTT.

This clonotype was counted between two and nine times. DNA of the CDR3: TGTGCCAGCAGTGAAGGCACTTGGGGAGAGCAGTTCTTC. It codes for CASSEGTWGEQFF. The chain uses TRBV6-1 and TRBJ2-1; D is unresolved. The CDR3 loop spans 13 amino acids. The ends were cut back, 1 base at V and 10 bases at J, with 11 bases in the middle. Germline V gene sequence: CDR1 MNHNS, CDR2 SASEGT.

The chain couples TRBV10-3 to TRBJ2-1, with 14 bases fitting TRBD2. Germline V gene sequence: CDR1 ENHRY, CDR2 SYGVKD. The CDR3 contains 15 residues. Trimming took 6 bases from V and 9 from J; bases not matched to a gene: 7. CDR3 DNA: TGTGCCATCAGCTCTGGGACTAGCGGGAGTTCTGAGCAGTTCTTC. Amino acids: CAISSGTSGSSEQFF.

The sample holds a few counts of this clonotype. J is TRBJ2-5 and V is TRBV20-1, with D possibly matching TRBD1 (6 bases). The CDR3 loop spans 17 amino acids. Trimming took 0 bases from V and 0 from J, leaving 17 bases between them. The V gene's germline CDR1 is DFQATT and CDR2 SNEGSKA (reference sequence). The CDR3: CSARDSGRGEDQETQYF. The CDR3 nucleotides read TGCAGTGCTAGAGATTCGGGCAGGGGAGAGGACCAAGAGACCCAGTACTTC.

The table lists this clonotype with a few counts. CDR3 sequence (DNA): TGTGCCAGCAGGGGCCAGGGGGGCGAGTACAATGAGCAGTTCTTC. Translation: CASRGQGGEYNEQFF. The chain has TRBV7-8 and TRBJ2-1, with D possibly matching TRBD1 (7 bases). Germline-derived CDR1 and CDR2 are SGHVS and FQNEAQ. Trimming removed 6 bases from V and 4 bases from J, with 16 bases in between. The CDR3 length is 15 residues.

A few counts support this clonotype. V and J are TRBV7-9 and TRBJ1-2; D may be TRBD1 (5 bases). From germline, CDR1 is SEHNR and CDR2 FQNEAQ (reference sequence). Trimming took off 2 bases at V and 8 bases at J, with 15 bases between the two ends. The length of the CDR3 is 14 residues. The CDR3 nucleotides are TGTGCCAGCAGCTTAATGGGGCGGCCCTACGGCTACACCTTC. Translated, it gives CASSLMGRPYGYTF.

The chain recombines TRBV20-1 with TRBJ1-5; TRBD1 matches at 7 bases. With V trimmed by 6 bases and J by 2 bases, 4 bases remained unmatched. Germline assignment: CDR1 DFQATT and CDR2 SNEGSKA (reference sequence). The CDR3 loop spans 13 amino acids. The CDR3 sequence: CSAITGGNQPQHF. The CDR3 nucleotides are TGCAGTGCCATAACAGGGGGCAATCAGCCCCAGCATTTT.

This clonotype was recorded at least ten times. This chain links TRBV20-1 with TRBJ2-7; perhaps TRBD2 as D (5 bases). V lost 0 bases and J 3 bases, leaving 15 bases between the germline ends. This CDR3 spans 15 amino acids. Germline V lookup: CDR1 DFQATT, CDR2 SNEGSKA (reference sequence). The CDR3 sequence is CSARDRDGMLYEQYF. The CDR3 DNA follows: TGCAGTGCTAGAGATCGAGACGGGATGCTCTACGAGCAGTACTTC.